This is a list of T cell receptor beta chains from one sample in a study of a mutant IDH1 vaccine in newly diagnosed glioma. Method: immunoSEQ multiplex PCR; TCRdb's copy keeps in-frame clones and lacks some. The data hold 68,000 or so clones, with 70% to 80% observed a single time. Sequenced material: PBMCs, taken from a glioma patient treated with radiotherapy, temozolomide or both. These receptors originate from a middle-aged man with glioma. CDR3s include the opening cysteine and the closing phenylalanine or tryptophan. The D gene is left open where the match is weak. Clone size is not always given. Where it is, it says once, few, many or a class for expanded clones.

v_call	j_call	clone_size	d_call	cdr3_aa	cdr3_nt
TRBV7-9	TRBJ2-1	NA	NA	CASRPLEGGPNEQFF	TGTGCCAGCAGGCCTTTGGAGGGGGGGCCCAATGAGCAGTTCTTC
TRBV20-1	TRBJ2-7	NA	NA	CSASSLYEQYF	TGCAGTGCTAGTTCCCTCTACGAGCAGTACTTC
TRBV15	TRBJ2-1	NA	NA	CATSRGARQEYNEQFF	TGTGCCACCAGCAGAGGCGCAAGACAGGAATACAATGAGCAGTTCTTC
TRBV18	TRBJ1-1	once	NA	CASQEGMNTEAFF	TGTGCCTCCCAGGAGGGAATGAACACTGAAGCTTTCTTT
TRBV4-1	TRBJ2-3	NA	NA	CASSQELGGSTDTQYF	TGCGCCAGCAGCCAGGAGCTAGGGGGGAGCACAGATACGCAGTATTTT
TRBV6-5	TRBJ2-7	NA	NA	CASSLDGYEQYF	TGTGCCAGCAGCTTGGACGGTTACGAGCAGTACTTC
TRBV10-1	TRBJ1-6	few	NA	CASSEGGANSPLHF	TGCGCCAGCAGTGAGGGGGGGGCAAATTCACCCCTCCACTTT
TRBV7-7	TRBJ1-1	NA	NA	CASSQAMNTEAFF	TGTGCTAGCAGTCAGGCCATGAACACTGAAGCTTTCTTT
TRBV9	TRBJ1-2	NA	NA	CASSAGTPSSNYGYTF	TGTGCCAGCAGCGCCGGGACCCCGAGCTCTAACTATGGCTACACCTTC
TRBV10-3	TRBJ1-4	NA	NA	CAISGQVNEKLFF	TGTGCCATCAGTGGACAGGTTAATGAAAAACTGTTTTTT
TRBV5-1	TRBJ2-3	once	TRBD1	CASSSGQAPDTQYF	TGCGCCAGCAGTTCGGGACAGGCGCCAGATACGCAGTATTTT
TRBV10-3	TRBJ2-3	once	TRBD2	CAITSTSGGPTDTQYF	TGTGCCATCACTTCGACTAGCGGGGGGCCCACAGATACGCAGTATTTT
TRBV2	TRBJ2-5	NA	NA	CASSEFRDPPGETQYF	TGTGCCAGCAGTGAATTCCGGGATCCCCCCGGGGAGACCCAGTACTTC
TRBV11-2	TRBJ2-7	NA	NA	CASAGARGSYEQYF	TGTGCCAGCGCCGGGGCGCGTGGGTCCTACGAGCAGTACTTC
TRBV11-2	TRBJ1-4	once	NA	CASSLVFGEKLFF	TGTGCCAGCAGCTTAGTTTTTGGTGAAAAACTGTTTTTT
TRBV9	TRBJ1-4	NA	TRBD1	CASSAKQGPATNEKLFF	TGTGCCAGCAGCGCCAAACAGGGGCCTGCAACTAATGAAAAACTGTTTTTT
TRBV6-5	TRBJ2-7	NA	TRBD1	CASSEVQGGYEQYF	TGTGCCAGCAGCGAAGTACAGGGGGGCTACGAGCAGTACTTC
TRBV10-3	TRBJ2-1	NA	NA	CAISDKTSYNEQFF	TGTGCCATCAGTGACAAGACCTCCTACAATGAGCAGTTCTTC
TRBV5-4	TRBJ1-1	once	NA	CASRSGNTEAFF	TGTGCCAGCAGGTCAGGGAACACTGAAGCTTTCTTT
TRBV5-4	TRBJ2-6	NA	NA	CALGRSGANVLTF	TGTGCCCTAGGGCGCTCTGGGGCCAACGTCCTGACTTTC
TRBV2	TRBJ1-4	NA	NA	CASSPTGLGKLFF	TGTGCCAGCAGTCCCACAGGGTTAGGGAAACTGTTTTTT
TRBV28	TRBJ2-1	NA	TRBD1	CASRGQVGEQFF	TGTGCCAGCAGGGGACAGGTAGGGGAGCAGTTCTTC
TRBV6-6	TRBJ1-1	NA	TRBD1	CASRLDRDTEAFF	TGTGCCAGCAGATTGGACAGGGACACTGAAGCTTTCTTT
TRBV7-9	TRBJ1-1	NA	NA	CASSKANTEAFF	TGTGCCAGCAGCAAGGCGAACACTGAAGCTTTCTTT
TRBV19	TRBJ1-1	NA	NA	CASSMVLGTETFF	TGTGCCAGTAGTATGGTCTTAGGGACTGAAACTTTCTTT
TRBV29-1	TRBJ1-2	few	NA	CSVLRQDWGYTF	TGCAGCGTGCTGCGTCAGGATTGGGGCTACACCTTC
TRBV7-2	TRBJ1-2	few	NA	CASSLGQVYGYTF	TGTGCCAGCAGCTTAGGACAGGTCTATGGCTACACCTTC
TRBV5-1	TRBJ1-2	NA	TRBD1	CASRAGTGSEEGYTF	TGCGCCAGCAGAGCCGGGACAGGGTCGGAAGAGGGCTACACCTTC
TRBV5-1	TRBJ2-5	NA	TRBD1	CASSSITGALETQYF	TGCGCCAGCAGTTCGATCACAGGGGCATTGGAGACCCAGTACTTC
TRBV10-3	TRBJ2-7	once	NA	CAIRSAGYEQYF	TGTGCCATCAGGAGTGCAGGCTACGAGCAGTACTTC
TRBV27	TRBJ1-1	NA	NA	CASSSVATEAFF	TGTGCCAGCAGTTCCGTCGCCACTGAAGCTTTCTTT
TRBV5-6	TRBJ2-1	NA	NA	CASSLGNEQFF	TGTGCCAGCAGCTTGGGAAACGAGCAGTTCTTC
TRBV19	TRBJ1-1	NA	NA	CASSTSGGATEAFF	TGTGCCAGTAGTACCTCCGGGGGGGCCACTGAAGCTTTCTTT
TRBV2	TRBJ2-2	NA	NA	CASSDGKTGELFF	TGTGCCAGCAGTGATGGAAAGACCGGGGAGCTGTTTTTT
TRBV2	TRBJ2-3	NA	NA	CASRPEATDTQYF	TGTGCCAGCAGGCCCGAGGCAACAGATACGCAGTATTTT
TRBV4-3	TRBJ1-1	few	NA	CASSQEHMNTEAFF	TGCGCCAGCAGCCAAGAACACATGAACACTGAAGCTTTCTTT
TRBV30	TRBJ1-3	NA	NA	CAWRDLPGNTIYF	TGTGCCTGGAGAGACCTACCTGGAAACACCATATATTTT
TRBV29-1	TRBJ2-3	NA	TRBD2	CSVVPLAGGTDTQYF	TGCAGCGTTGTCCCACTAGCGGGGGGCACAGATACGCAGTATTTT
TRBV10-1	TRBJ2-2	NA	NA	CASSGPGGELFF	TGCGCCAGCAGTGGGCCCGGCGGGGAGCTGTTTTTT
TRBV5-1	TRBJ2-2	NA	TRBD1	CASSEPYRGKNTGELFF	TGCGCCAGCAGCGAACCCTACAGGGGCAAGAACACCGGGGAGCTGTTTTTT
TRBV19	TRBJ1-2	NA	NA	CASMTSSRADRGYTF	TGTGCCAGTATGACCTCTTCCAGGGCCGATCGCGGCTACACCTTC
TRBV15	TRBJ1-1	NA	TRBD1	CATSRDRTKSHTEAFF	TGTGCCACCAGCCGGGACAGAACCAAAAGTCACACTGAAGCTTTCTTT
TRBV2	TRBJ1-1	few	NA	CASGERTNTEAFF	TGTGCCAGCGGGGAGCGGACGAACACTGAAGCTTTCTTT
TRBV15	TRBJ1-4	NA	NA	CATSGREGRQKLFF	TGTGCCACCAGCGGCAGGGAGGGTCGTCAAAAACTGTTTTTT
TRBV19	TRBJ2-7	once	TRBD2	CASSISLAIGEQYF	TGTGCCAGTAGTATATCACTAGCGATAGGGGAGCAGTACTTC
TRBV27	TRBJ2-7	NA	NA	CASSSLAEQYF	TGTGCCAGCAGTTCGCTCGCCGAGCAGTACTTC
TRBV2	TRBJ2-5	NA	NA	CASFKGRAIGTQYF	TGTGCCAGCTTTAAGGGACGGGCGATCGGGACCCAGTACTTC
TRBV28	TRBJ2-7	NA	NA	CASSPGSPDEQYF	TGTGCCAGCAGTCCCGGGAGCCCGGACGAGCAGTACTTC